Reported below is one T cell receptor beta chain. Antigen: not known. A junction end diverges from the germline sequence, so it may reflect a read error. The data derive from a study of T cell responses to AZD1222 COVID-19 vaccine. The CDR3 is 15 amino acids. Germline V lookup: CDR1 SSHAT, CDR2 FNYEAQ (reference sequence). Study-wide points: Recipients of AZD1222 seropositive at baseline numbered only 5 or 6. Clonal diversity was possibly underestimated, and the donors were mostly white British, with more females.

The protocol was immunoSEQ multiplex PCR, while the TCRdb copy is restricted to in-frame clones and leaves out a portion. The profile shows roughly 84,000 clones, 87% of them singletons. The J gene is TRBJ2-5, the V gene TRBV7-7; 7 nucleotides agree with TRBD1. The receptor was derived from an adult in good health. The starting material was peripheral blood, obtained on day 0 of AZD1222 vaccination. The chain's CDR3 is CASSRGTARRETQYF. In DNA, the CDR3 is TGTGCTAGCAGCAGGGGGACCGCAAGGAGAGAGACCCAGTACTTC.